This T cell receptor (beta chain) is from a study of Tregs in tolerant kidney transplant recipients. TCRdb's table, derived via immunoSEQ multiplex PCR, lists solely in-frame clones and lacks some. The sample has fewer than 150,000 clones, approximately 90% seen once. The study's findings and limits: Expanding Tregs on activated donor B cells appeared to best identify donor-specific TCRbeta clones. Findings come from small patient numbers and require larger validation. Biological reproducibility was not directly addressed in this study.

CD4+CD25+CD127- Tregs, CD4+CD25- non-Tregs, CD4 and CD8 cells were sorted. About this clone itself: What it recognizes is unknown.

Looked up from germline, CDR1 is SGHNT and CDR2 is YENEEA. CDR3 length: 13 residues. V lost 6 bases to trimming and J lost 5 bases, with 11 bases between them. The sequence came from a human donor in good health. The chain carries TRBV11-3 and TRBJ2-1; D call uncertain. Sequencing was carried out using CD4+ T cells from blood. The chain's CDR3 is CASSSDPNNEQFF. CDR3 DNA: TGTGCCAGCAGTTCAGACCCGAACAATGAGCAGTTCTTC. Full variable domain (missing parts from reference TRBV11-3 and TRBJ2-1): EAGVVQSPRYKIIEKKQPVAFWCNPISGHNTLYWYLQNLGQGPELLIRYENEEAVDDSQLPKDRFSAERLKGVDSTLKIQPAELGDSAVYLCASSSDPNNEQFFGPGTRLTVL.